This T cell receptor (beta chain) is drawn from a study of cytomegalovirus exposure and HLA in healthy donors. Study background: From HLA-typed donors, an early data release held 70 million to 95 million unique TCRs.

The CDR3 is made up of 17 amino acids. Per the germline V gene, CDR1 is SGDLS and CDR2 is YYNGEE. V shed 0 bases and J 4 bases; nucleotides not matched to a gene: 11. 60 Vbeta and 13 Jbeta primers were used in PCR. This table comes from immunoSEQ multiplex PCR, and its TCRdb copy is limited to in-frame clones, with some not included. Here the sample spans under 90,000 clones, roughly 75% being singletons. Sequenced material: PBMCs. This sequence joins TRBV9 and TRBJ2-3; 7 nucleotides match TRBD2. The TCR was taken from a man in his forties in good health and CMV-seronegative. This CDR3 reads CASSVGKTGEGADTQYF. CDR3 DNA: TGTGCCAGCAGCGTAGGAAAGACTGGGGAGGGCGCAGATACGCAGTATTTT.